These T cell receptor beta chains were read from a single sample in a study of blood T cell repertoires in COVID-19. The method was immunoSEQ multiplex PCR; TCRdb's version includes in-frame clones alone and lacks a portion of them. The sample lists 300,000 to 400,000 clones, roughly 84% seen once, with 1% in the top ten. Sequences were obtained from peripheral blood. These receptors all come from a man aged 45-65 years with active or convalescent COVID-19. Both conserved end residues are part of each CDR3. The D gene is left open where the match is weak. Size is omitted from some rows. Given values are once, few, many or a class for expanded clones.

clone_size | j_call | d_call | v_call | cdr3_nt | cdr3_aa
once | TRBJ1-2 | TRBD1 | TRBV3-1/TRBV3-2 | TGTGCCAGCAGCCCAGCCGCACAGGGGGCTAACTATGGCTACACCTTC | CASSPAAQGANYGYTF
- | TRBJ2-5 | - | TRBV6-1 | TGTGCCAGCAGTGAAGAGGAGGGAGAGACCCAGTACTTC | CASSEEEGETQYF
- | TRBJ2-7 | TRBD1 | TRBV6-5 | TGTGCCAGCAGCGCCAACAGGGGATACTACGAGCAGTACTTC | CASSANRGYYEQYF
- | TRBJ1-3 | - | TRBV30 | TGTGCCTGGAGTGCGGGGAGTTATGGCACCATATATTTT | CAWSAGSYGTIYF
- | TRBJ2-1 | TRBD1 | TRBV5-6 | TGTGCCAGCAGCCTCCGACAGGGGAGGCACAATGAGCAGTTCTTC | CASSLRQGRHNEQFF
- | TRBJ1-4 | TRBD1 | TRBV30 | TGTGCCTGGAGTTGGACAGGCGAAAAACTGTTTTTT | CAWSWTGEKLFF
- | TRBJ2-2 | TRBD2 | TRBV18 | TGTGCCAGCTCACCAAGACTAGCGGGAGTTACCGGGGAGCTGTTTTTT | CASSPRLAGVTGELFF
- | TRBJ1-1 | - | TRBV5-1 | TGCGCCAGCAGCCCAGGGGTAAACACTGAAGCTTTCTTT | CASSPGVNTEAFF
- | TRBJ2-1 | TRBD2 | TRBV7-9 | TGTGCCAGCAGCTCGGCGGGGGTTGAGCAGTTCTTC | CASSSAGVEQFF
- | TRBJ2-5 | - | TRBV5-5 | TGTGCCAGCACCCCAAATAAAAACAGGGAAGGCGGGACCCAGTACTTC | CASTPNKNREGGTQYF
- | TRBJ2-3 | TRBD2 | TRBV7-2 | TGTGCCAGCAGTCTCTCCGGGACTAGCGGCCTTCCTACGCAGTATTTT | CASSLSGTSGLPTQYF
- | TRBJ2-5 | - | TRBV18 | TGTGCCAGCTCACCAGGGGAGTCAGGGGCAGAGACCCAGTACTTC | CASSPGESGAETQYF
- | TRBJ1-5 | - | TRBV6-5 | TGTGCCAGCTACGGGTGGACGGGAAATCAGCCCCAGCATTTT | CASYGWTGNQPQHF
few | TRBJ1-2 | - | TRBV6-5 | TGTGCCAGCAGAGTCTTCATGGGGCACTCTGGCTACACCTTC | CASRVFMGHSGYTF
- | TRBJ2-1 | - | TRBV7-3 | TGTGCCAGCAGCTTCATGGGGGCAAATGAGCAGTTCTTC | CASSFMGANEQFF
- | TRBJ2-7 | - | TRBV6-2/TRBV6-3 | TGTGCCAGCAGCATCAGGGGTGGGGAGCAGTACTTC | CASSIRGGEQYF
once | TRBJ1-2 | - | TRBV7-8 | TGTGCCAGCAGCTTAACCATGACAGGATCTAGATATGGCTACACCTTC | CASSLTMTGSRYGYTF
- | TRBJ1-2 | - | TRBV18 | TGTGCCAGCTCACCAGCGGGCGAACTCTACACCTTC | CASSPAGELYTF
- | TRBJ2-5 | TRBD1 | TRBV29-1 | TGCAGCCTACCGGGACAGGGGAAAGAGACCCAGTACTTC | CSLPGQGKETQYF
once | TRBJ2-2 | TRBD1 | TRBV10-3 | TGTGCCATCAGAGGGGGTGGGACAGATGGGAACACCGGGGAGCTGTTTTTT | CAIRGGGTDGNTGELFF
few | TRBJ1-4 | - | TRBV7-6 | TGTGCCAGCAGCCGACCGGGACACCGAAATAATGAAAAACTGTTTTTT | CASSRPGHRNNEKLFF
- | TRBJ2-5 | - | TRBV9 | TGTGCCAGCTCCGCCGGCGGGTTAGAGACCCAGTACTTC | CASSAGGLETQYF
- | TRBJ2-7 | TRBD1 | TRBV5-1 | TGCGCCAGCAGCTCCGGGACAGGGGGCGCCTACGAGCAGTACTTC | CASSSGTGGAYEQYF
- | TRBJ1-1 | - | TRBV3-1/TRBV3-2 | TGTGCCAGCAGCCAAGATGCAGGGACTGAAGCTTTCTTT | CASSQDAGTEAFF
- | TRBJ2-1 | TRBD2 | TRBV7-9 | TGTGCCAGCCTCCCAGGCGGCGGGAGGGCCTACAATGAGCAGTTCTTC | CASLPGGGRAYNEQFF
- | TRBJ2-7 | - | TRBV2 | TGTGCCAGCAGTGCGACAGTGTCAGCCTACGACGAGCAGTACTTC | CASSATVSAYDEQYF
- | TRBJ2-3 | - | TRBV2 | TGTGCCAGCAGTGACCAGGGGAGAACAGATACGCAGTATTTT | CASSDQGRTDTQYF
- | TRBJ2-5 | TRBD1 | TRBV28 | TGTGCCAGCGGCACCGGGACAGGGATCCAAGAGACCCAGTACTTC | CASGTGTGIQETQYF
- | TRBJ2-7 | TRBD2 | TRBV5-6 | TGTGCCAGCAGCCTATGGGAGGGACTAGCTGTATACGAGCAGTACTTC | CASSLWEGLAVYEQYF
- | TRBJ1-2 | - | TRBV7-2 | TGTGCCAGCAGCTTAGAATACGGTTACAGGGTTAGCTACACCTTC | CASSLEYGYRVSYTF
few | TRBJ1-5 | TRBD1 | TRBV19 | TGTGCCAGTAGTAGACAGGGGGGTCAGCCCCAGCATTTT | CASSRQGGQPQHF
- | TRBJ1-5 | TRBD1 | TRBV19 | TGTGCCAGTAGTGTTACCGGGACAGGGGGAAGTCAGCCCCAGCATTTT | CASSVTGTGGSQPQHF
- | TRBJ2-5 | - | TRBV9 | TGTGCCAGCAGCTTAGGCCAGGCCCGACACTGGGAGACCCAGTACTTC | CASSLGQARHWETQYF
- | TRBJ1-1 | - | TRBV20-1 | TGCAGTGCTAGAGATATAAATGAAGCTTTCTTT | CSARDINEAFF
once | TRBJ1-2 | TRBD1 | TRBV6-5 | TGTGCCAGCTCGGACAGGGGCCCGTCCTATGGCTACACCTTC | CASSDRGPSYGYTF
- | TRBJ1-3 | TRBD1 | TRBV5-6 | TGTGCCAGCAGCTTATGGGACAGCTCTGGAAACACCATATATTTT | CASSLWDSSGNTIYF
- | TRBJ1-4 | TRBD1 | TRBV4-3 | TGCGCCAGCAGCCAGGGACAGCGGCCAACTAATGAAAAACTGTTTTTT | CASSQGQRPTNEKLFF
once | TRBJ2-3 | - | TRBV6-5 | TGTGCCAGCAGAGCGGCACGGAAAAGCACAGATACGCAGTATTTT | CASRAARKSTDTQYF
once | TRBJ2-4 | - | TRBV19 | TGTGCCAGTAGTATTTCCAGGGGAAGAAACATTCAGTACTTC | CASSISRGRNIQYF
- | TRBJ1-2 | TRBD1 | TRBV6-5 | TGTGCCAGCCGGGAGACAGGGGATTTCTATGGCTACACCTTC | CASRETGDFYGYTF
- | TRBJ2-5 | TRBD2 | TRBV5-1 | TGCGCCTGCAGCTGGGGGGTCGCGGGGGGCTCGCAAGAGACCCAGTACTTC | CACSWGVAGGSQETQYF